This T cell receptor (beta chain) was retrieved from a study of shared T cell receptors in the human thymus. Measured with immunoSEQ multiplex PCR; TCRdb has only the in-frame clones, and not every one. The data contain hundreds of thousands of clones, more than 70% of them seen just once; the ten biggest clones take up 0.0094%. This sample also appeared in a second study, on human thymus T cells. That study reports: It was healthy Finnish infants having corrective surgery for congenital heart defects who were the donors. Corrective heart surgery yielded resections, and these provided the thymus tissue. V and J genes seemed to be used with bias in thymic and blood repertoires. Reports from related research described highly overlapping thymic repertoires among unrelated individuals.

The specimen sequenced was thymocytes. This receptor was identified in a boy less than two years old with a congenital heart defect.

In DNA form, the CDR3 reads TGTGCCAGCAGTGAAGCGGGACGGGACAGCCTTTTGAACACTGAAGCTTTCTTT. This encodes CASSEAGRDSLLNTEAFF. The chain uses TRBV6-1 and TRBJ1-1; 7 bases line up with TRBD1. J gave up 0 bases and V 0 bases, and 10 bases lay outside the gene matches. Germline V lookup: CDR1 MNHNS, CDR2 SASEGT. The CDR3 has 18 residues.